The next 10 T cell receptor beta chains were all read from a single sample in a study of T cells expressing NK-cell markers. Following a re-call of the 5' RACE reads, TCRdb has one entry per CDR3 protein and lacks DNA. Its listing shows more than 250,000 distinct CDR3 sequences. The sample comprised blood T cells: a sorted CD56 or NKG2C T cell subset, CD4+ or CD8+ T cells, or bulk PBMC T cells (not recorded which). The receptors originated from a young man in good health.

The chain links TRBV12-3 or TRBV12-4 to TRBJ2-2; TCRdb reports TRBD2, a call that lacks DNA to check it against. The CDR3 loop spans 16 amino acids. This CDR3 is CASRQREGPNTGELFF.

The rearrangement uses TRBV5-1 and TRBJ2-3. This CDR3 region has 14 residues. Germline CDR1 reads SGHRS; CDR2 reads YFSETQ. CDR3 region: CASSFSRTTDTQYF.

V gene TRBV29-1 combines with J gene TRBJ2-3. The CDR3 contains 13 residues. Looked up from germline, CDR1 is SQVTM and CDR2 is ANQGSEA. The CDR3 loop is CSVAHKVTDTQYF.

The genes are TRBV19 and TRBJ2-1; without DNA, the TCRdb call of TRBD1 cannot be checked. The CDR3 is made up of 16 amino acids. Germline CDR1 reads LNHDA; CDR2 reads SQIVND (reference sequence). CDR3 residues: CASSIVPRGAYNEQFF.

This chain uses TRBV7-3 with TRBJ2-2; TCRdb names TRBD2, which stays unverified in the absence of DNA. Germline V gene data show CDR1 as SGHTA and CDR2 as FQGTGA. The CDR3 loop spans 14 amino acids. The CDR3 region is CASSGTRNTGELFF.

The chain has TRBV7-6 and TRBJ2-5; TCRdb designates TRBD2, a call that cannot be tested without DNA. There are 13 residues in the CDR3. Germline CDR1 SGHVS, CDR2 FNYEAQ. This chain's CDR3 is CASSSRDLETQYF.

V gene TRBV28 combines with J gene TRBJ1-3. The CDR3 consists of 13 residues. The germline CDR1 and CDR2 sequences are MDHEN and SYDVKM. The CDR3 reads CASSLVGGNTIYF.

The chain joins TRBV3-1 to TRBJ1-1; the D call of TRBD1 rests on TCRdb alone, since no DNA is present to check it. This CDR3 is 16 amino acids long. Germline values: CDR1 LGHDT, CDR2 YNNKEL (reference sequence). CDR3 sequence: CASTTLGQGGNTEAFF.

The chain is built from TRBV12-3 or TRBV12-4 and TRBJ2-1; with no DNA, the TCRdb D assignment of TRBD2 cannot be verified. This CDR3 spans 19 amino acids. The CDR3: CASSLPGLAGSSSYNEQFF.

The chain couples TRBV7-2 to TRBJ2-7. Germline CDR1 reads SGHTA; CDR2 reads FQGNSA. CDR3 size: 16 residues. CDR3 protein: CASSLAPKKSSYEQYF.